The subject of this entry is one TCR beta chain. Its antigen is not known. The sample carries other DNA sequences with the same CDR3. This specimen comes from a study of shared clonotypes between healthy human individuals. Regarding the study as a whole: Shared clonotypes: about 4.6% naive CD4, around 3.7% naive CD8, less than 2.5% memory CD4, approximately 0.4% memory CD8.

Assay execution took place at the deep level. Generated by immunoSEQ multiplex PCR, the TCRdb table keeps only in-frame clones and is missing some. The table has approximately 1.9 million clones, over 85% seen once. Positive CCR7 selection of CD45RO-negative cells yielded the naive CD8 cells, and terminally differentiated effector memory CD45RA+ cells were excluded. The healthy adult donors were HIV-negative and reported no recent acute infections or vaccinations. The CDR3 sequence is 16 residues long. Germline trimming cut 4 bases from V and 2 bases from J; bases unmatched to any gene: 7. Per the germline V gene, CDR1 is SGHRS and CDR2 is YFSETQ.

This chain connects TRBV5-1 to TRBJ2-1, with 9 nucleotides matching TRBD2. The sequence was collected from a man between 18 and 29 years old in good health. Some clones in this sample may be carry-over from other donors' samples. Specimen: naive CD8+ T cells from PBMCs. Written as DNA, the CDR3 is TGCGCCAGCAGCCTCCAAACTAGCGGGCCCTACAATGAGCAGTTCTTC. This codes for CASSLQTSGPYNEQFF.